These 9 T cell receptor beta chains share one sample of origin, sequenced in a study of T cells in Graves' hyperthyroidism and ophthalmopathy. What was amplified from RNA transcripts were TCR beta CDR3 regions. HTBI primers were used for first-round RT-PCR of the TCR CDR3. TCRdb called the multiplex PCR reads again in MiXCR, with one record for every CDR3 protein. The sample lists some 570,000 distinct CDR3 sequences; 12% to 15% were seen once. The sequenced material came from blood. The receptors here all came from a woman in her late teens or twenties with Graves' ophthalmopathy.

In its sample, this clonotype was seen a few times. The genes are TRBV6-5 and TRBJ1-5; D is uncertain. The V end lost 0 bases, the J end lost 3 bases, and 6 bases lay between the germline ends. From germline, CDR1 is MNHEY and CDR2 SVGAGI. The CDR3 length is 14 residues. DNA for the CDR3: TGTGCCAGCAGTTACTCGAGCCCCAATCAGCCCCAGCATTTT. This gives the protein CASSYSSPNQPQHF.

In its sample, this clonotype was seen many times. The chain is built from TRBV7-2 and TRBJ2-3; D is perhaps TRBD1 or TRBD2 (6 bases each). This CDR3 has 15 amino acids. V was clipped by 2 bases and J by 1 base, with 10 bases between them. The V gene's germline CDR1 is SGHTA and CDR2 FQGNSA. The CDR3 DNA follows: TGTGCCAGCAGCTTATCGGGGGCTGGCACAGATACGCAGTATTTT. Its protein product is CASSLSGAGTDTQYF.

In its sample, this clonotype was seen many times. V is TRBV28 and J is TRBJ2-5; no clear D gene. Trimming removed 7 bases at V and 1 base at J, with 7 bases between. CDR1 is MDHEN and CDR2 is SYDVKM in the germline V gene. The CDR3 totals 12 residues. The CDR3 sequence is CASISLQETQYF. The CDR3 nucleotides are TGTGCCAGCATAAGCCTCCAAGAGACCCAGTACTTC.

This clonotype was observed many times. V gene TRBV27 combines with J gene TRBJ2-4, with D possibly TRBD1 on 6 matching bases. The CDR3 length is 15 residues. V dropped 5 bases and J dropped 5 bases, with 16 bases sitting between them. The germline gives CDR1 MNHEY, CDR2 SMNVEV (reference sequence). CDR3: CASSPYPGAENIQYF. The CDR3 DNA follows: TGTGCCAGCAGTCCGTACCCAGGGGCAGAAAACATTCAGTACTTC.

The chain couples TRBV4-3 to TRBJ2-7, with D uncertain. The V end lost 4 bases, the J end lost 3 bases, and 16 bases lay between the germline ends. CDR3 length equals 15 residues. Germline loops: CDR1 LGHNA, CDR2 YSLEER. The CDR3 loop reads CASSLRRAGYYEQYF. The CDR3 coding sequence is TGCGCCAGCAGCCTTCGTAGGGCCGGGTACTACGAGCAGTACTTC.

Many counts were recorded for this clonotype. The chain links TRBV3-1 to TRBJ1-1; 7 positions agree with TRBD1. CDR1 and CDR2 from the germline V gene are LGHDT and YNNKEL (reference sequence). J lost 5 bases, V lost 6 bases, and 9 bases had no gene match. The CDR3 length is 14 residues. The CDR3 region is CASREDRDRTEAFF. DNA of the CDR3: TGTGCCAGCAGGGAAGACCGGGACAGAACTGAAGCTTTCTTT.

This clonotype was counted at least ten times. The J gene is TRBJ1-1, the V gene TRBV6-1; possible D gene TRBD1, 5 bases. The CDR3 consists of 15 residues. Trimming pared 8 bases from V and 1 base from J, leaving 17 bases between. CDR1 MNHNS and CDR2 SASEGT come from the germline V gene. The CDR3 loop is CASWPGKGWNTEAFF. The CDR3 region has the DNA TGTGCCAGCTGGCCAGGGAAAGGTTGGAACACTGAAGCTTTCTTT.

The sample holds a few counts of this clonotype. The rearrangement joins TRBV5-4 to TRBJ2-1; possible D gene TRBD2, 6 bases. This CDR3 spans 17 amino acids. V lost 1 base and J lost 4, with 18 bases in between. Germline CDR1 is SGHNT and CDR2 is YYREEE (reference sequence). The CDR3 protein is CASSLPPWSGSYNEQFF. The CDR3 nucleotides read TGTGCCAGCAGCTTGCCCCCTTGGTCCGGGAGTTACAATGAGCAGTTCTTC.

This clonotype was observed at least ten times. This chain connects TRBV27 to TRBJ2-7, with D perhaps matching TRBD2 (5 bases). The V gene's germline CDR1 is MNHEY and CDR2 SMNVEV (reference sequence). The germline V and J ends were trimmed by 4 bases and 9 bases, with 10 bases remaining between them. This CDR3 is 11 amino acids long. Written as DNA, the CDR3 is TGTGCCAGCAGTTCCCCCCGGGGGCAGTACTTC. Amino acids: CASSSPRGQYF.